This T cell receptor beta chain was documented in a study of blood T cell repertoires in COVID-19. For the study at large: The cDNA or gDNA used as material had been derived from T cells, B-cell-depleted T cells, or PBMCs.

Deletions cut 4 bases from V and 0 bases from J, with 6 bases between. This CDR3 region has 12 residues. Germline assignment: CDR1 GTSNPN and CDR2 SVGIG (reference sequence). TCRdb's table, derived via immunoSEQ multiplex PCR, lists solely in-frame clones and lacks some. The data contain 200,000 or so clones, less than 90% of them singletons. This sequence was found in a human donor in a cohort sampled during active COVID-19. The rearrangement uses TRBV30 and TRBJ1-1; D is uncertain. The source material was peripheral blood. The CDR3 loop is CAWIVMNTEAFF. CDR3 DNA sequence: TGTGCCTGGATTGTCATGAACACTGAAGCTTTCTTT.